This T cell receptor beta chain was found in a study of T cells in tuberculosis. The assay was immunoSEQ multiplex PCR, and TCRdb's table has in-frame clones only and misses some. Of some 31,000 clones listed, roughly 95% were seen once; the top ten hold 2.4%. Source material: PBMCs. The clonotype comes from a donor between 10 and 29 years old with latent tuberculosis or without tuberculosis infection.

The CDR3 region has the DNA TGTGCCAGCAGCTCCCGGGGTAGCGCACGCACAGATACGCAGTATTTT. Protein: CASSSRGSARTDTQYF. The rearrangement links TRBV11-2 to TRBJ2-3; D might be TRBD2 (5 bases). The germline gives CDR1 SGHAT, CDR2 FQNNGV. V was clipped by 4 bases and J by 1 base, with 15 bases between them. This CDR3 comprises 16 residues.